Listed below are T cell receptor beta chains from one sample, sequenced in a study of blood T cell repertoires in COVID-19. TCRdb's copy holds only in-frame clones and misses some; the assay was immunoSEQ multiplex PCR. The top ten hold approximately 18% of the sample, which has around 99,000 clones, 79% seen once. The sample consisted of peripheral blood. These receptors were obtained from an elderly woman with active or convalescent COVID-19. Each CDR3 is given with its conserved first and last residue. Fields, in order: clone size, V gene, J gene, D gene, CDR3 protein, CDR3 DNA. D genes are given only for firm matches. For some rows the clone size is stated as once, few or many, or as a class when expanded; others skip it.

size: -
V: TRBV20-1
J: TRBJ1-2
D: -
CDR3: CSARPGSGYTF
DNA: TGCAGTGCCAGGCCAGGATCTGGCTACACCTTC

size: -
V: TRBV24-1
J: TRBJ1-5
D: -
CDR3: CATGGNQPQHF
DNA: TGTGCCACGGGGGGGAATCAGCCCCAGCATTTT

size: once
V: TRBV10-3
J: TRBJ1-2
D: TRBD1
CDR3: CAISKQGVQGYTF
DNA: TGTGCCATCAGTAAACAGGGGGTACAAGGCTACACCTTC

size: once
V: TRBV28
J: TRBJ2-1
D: -
CDR3: CASRSSYNEQFF
DNA: TGTGCCAGCAGGAGCTCCTACAATGAGCAGTTCTTC

size: -
V: TRBV2
J: TRBJ2-3
D: -
CDR3: CASSERDTQYF
DNA: TGTGCCAGCAGTGAGAGGGATACGCAGTATTTT

size: -
V: TRBV15
J: TRBJ1-2
D: -
CDR3: CATSSRLTVNYGYTF
DNA: TGTGCCACCAGCTCCAGGCTGACAGTTAACTATGGCTACACCTTC

size: -
V: TRBV6-1
J: TRBJ1-4
D: -
CDR3: CASSDRGEPAEELFF
DNA: TGTGCCAGCAGTGACAGGGGAGAACCGGCCGAGGAACTGTTTTTT

size: -
V: TRBV11-2
J: TRBJ2-4
D: TRBD2
CDR3: CASSTLWGGLGKNIQYF
DNA: TGTGCCAGCAGCACATTATGGGGAGGGCTAGGCAAAAACATTCAGTACTTC

size: once
V: TRBV15
J: TRBJ2-7
D: -
CDR3: CATSSGPYEQYF
DNA: TGTGCCACCAGCAGTGGGCCCTACGAGCAGTACTTC

size: -
V: TRBV19
J: TRBJ2-2
D: TRBD2
CDR3: CASSRPITSGSPGELFF
DNA: TGTGCCAGTAGTCGTCCCATCACTAGCGGGAGTCCCGGGGAGCTGTTTTTT

size: few
V: TRBV11-2
J: TRBJ2-7
D: TRBD2
CDR3: CASRGDMWREATYEQYF
DNA: TGTGCCAGCCGCGGAGATATGTGGCGGGAGGCCACCTACGAGCAGTACTTC

size: -
V: TRBV20-1
J: TRBJ2-4
D: -
CDR3: CSARGRNIQYF
DNA: TGCAGTGCTAGGGGGCGTAACATTCAGTACTTC

size: -
V: TRBV7-2
J: TRBJ2-1
D: -
CDR3: CASSSVADSYNEQFF
DNA: TGTGCCAGCAGCTCTGTAGCGGACTCCTACAATGAGCAGTTCTTC

size: -
V: TRBV6-5
J: TRBJ2-7
D: -
CDR3: CASNPRGYEQYF
DNA: TGTGCCAGCAACCCCCGCGGATACGAGCAGTACTTC

size: medium-sized
V: TRBV19
J: TRBJ2-2
D: -
CDR3: CASSIMGAGELFF
DNA: TGTGCCAGTAGTATAATGGGCGCCGGGGAGCTGTTTTTT

size: -
V: TRBV7-6
J: TRBJ2-3
D: -
CDR3: CASSLGTREGTDTQYF
DNA: TGTGCCAGCAGCTTAGGTACGAGGGAGGGCACAGATACGCAGTATTTT

size: -
V: TRBV6-6
J: TRBJ2-3
D: -
CDR3: CASTREPPDTQYF
DNA: TGTGCCAGCACGCGGGAACCCCCGGATACGCAGTATTTT

size: -
V: TRBV6-5
J: TRBJ2-1
D: -
CDR3: CASSYSSVSYNEQFF
DNA: TGTGCCAGCAGTTACTCCTCGGTCTCCTACAATGAGCAGTTCTTC

size: -
V: TRBV7-9
J: TRBJ2-7
D: TRBD2
CDR3: CASSSGLAGIYEQYF
DNA: TGTGCCAGCAGTTCCGGACTAGCGGGGATCTACGAGCAGTACTTC

size: -
V: TRBV5-1
J: TRBJ2-1
D: -
CDR3: CASSSQIRGGRDEQFF
DNA: TGCGCCAGCAGCTCACAAATTAGGGGGGGAAGGGATGAGCAGTTCTTC

size: -
V: TRBV5-6
J: TRBJ2-1
D: TRBD2
CDR3: CASSPGAGDRRNEQFF
DNA: TGTGCCAGCAGCCCGGGCGCGGGGGATCGAAGAAATGAGCAGTTCTTC

size: -
V: TRBV7-9
J: TRBJ2-1
D: TRBD2
CDR3: CASRSTSGSRKFF
DNA: TGTGCCAGCAGATCGACTAGCGGGAGCAGGAAGTTCTTC

size: -
V: TRBV19
J: TRBJ2-3
D: -
CDR3: CASSLGGASTDTQYF
DNA: TGTGCCAGTAGCCTGGGGGGGGCTAGCACAGATACGCAGTATTTT

size: -
V: TRBV18
J: TRBJ1-1
D: TRBD1
CDR3: CASSSLGQDTEAFF
DNA: TGTGCCAGCTCATCCTTGGGACAGGACACTGAAGCTTTCTTT

size: -
V: TRBV11-3
J: TRBJ2-1
D: TRBD2
CDR3: CASSSNAGGGYEQFF
DNA: TGTGCCAGCAGCAGCAACGCGGGAGGTGGCTATGAGCAGTTCTTC

size: -
V: TRBV11-2
J: TRBJ2-1
D: -
CDR3: CASSQGGWNNEQFF
DNA: TGTGCCAGCAGCCAGGGTGGTTGGAACAATGAGCAGTTCTTC

size: -
V: TRBV28
J: TRBJ1-3
D: -
CDR3: CASTGVYGNTIYF
DNA: TGTGCCAGCACAGGGGTGTATGGAAACACCATATATTTT

size: -
V: TRBV19
J: TRBJ2-6
D: -
CDR3: CASSIPRSGANVLTF
DNA: TGTGCCAGTAGTATCCCCCGCTCTGGGGCCAACGTCCTGACTTTC

size: few
V: TRBV5-1
J: TRBJ1-2
D: TRBD1
CDR3: CASSLAPGTGNYGYTF
DNA: TGCGCCAGCAGCTTGGCCCCCGGGACAGGGAACTATGGCTACACCTTC

size: -
V: TRBV11-3
J: TRBJ1-1
D: -
CDR3: CASSLGRNTEAFF
DNA: TGTGCCAGCAGCTTGGGCAGAAACACTGAAGCTTTCTTT

size: -
V: TRBV6-5
J: TRBJ2-1
D: TRBD1
CDR3: CASSSRTGGNEQFF
DNA: TGTGCCAGCAGTTCCCGCACAGGGGGCAATGAGCAGTTCTTC

size: -
V: TRBV28
J: TRBJ1-4
D: -
CDR3: CASGGPGGAQEKLFF
DNA: TGTGCCAGCGGGGGCCCGGGGGGGGCGCAGGAAAAACTGTTTTTT

size: many
V: TRBV6-2/TRBV6-3
J: TRBJ2-1
D: TRBD2
CDR3: CASSNPTSGRLEQFF
DNA: TGTGCCAGCAGTAATCCTACTAGCGGGAGACTTGAGCAGTTCTTC

size: -
V: TRBV6-1
J: TRBJ2-7
D: TRBD1
CDR3: CASSEAGGTGTYEQYF
DNA: TGTGCCAGCAGTGAAGCGGGCGGGACAGGAACCTACGAGCAGTACTTC

size: -
V: TRBV9
J: TRBJ2-5
D: TRBD2
CDR3: CASSDRGAGDVTQYF
DNA: TGTGCCAGCAGCGACCGCGGAGCGGGAGATGTGACCCAGTACTTC

size: -
V: TRBV4-2
J: TRBJ1-4
D: -
CDR3: CASSQDLGEVVVF
DNA: TGTGCCAGCAGCCAAGATTTAGGAGAGGTCGTAGTTTTT

size: few
V: TRBV19
J: TRBJ2-7
D: TRBD1
CDR3: CASTPRTGEFYEQYF
DNA: TGTGCCAGTACCCCCAGGACAGGGGAGTTTTACGAGCAGTACTTC

size: -
V: TRBV11-3
J: TRBJ2-1
D: TRBD1
CDR3: CASMARGSNEQFF
DNA: TGTGCCAGCATGGCCAGGGGGAGCAATGAGCAGTTCTTC

size: -
V: TRBV29-1
J: TRBJ2-7
D: -
CDR3: CSVEATLGGEQYF
DNA: TGCAGCGTTGAAGCTACTCTCGGGGGCGAGCAGTACTTC

size: few
V: TRBV6-5
J: TRBJ2-1
D: -
CDR3: CASSYSPGQTYNEQFF
DNA: TGTGCCAGCAGTTACTCCCCGGGACAAACCTACAATGAGCAGTTCTTC

size: -
V: TRBV2
J: TRBJ1-1
D: -
CDR3: CASSEGGPEAFF
DNA: TGTGCCAGCAGCGAGGGCGGACCTGAAGCTTTCTTT

size: -
V: TRBV2
J: TRBJ1-1
D: -
CDR3: CASSVGANTEAFF
DNA: TGTGCCAGCAGTGTGGGGGCGAACACTGAAGCTTTCTTT

size: -
V: TRBV9
J: TRBJ2-3
D: -
CDR3: CASSPGETGWTDTQYF
DNA: TGTGCCAGCAGCCCGGGGGAGACAGGGTGGACAGATACGCAGTATTTT

size: once
V: TRBV5-1
J: TRBJ2-1
D: TRBD2
CDR3: CASSLGTSGRGNEQFF
DNA: TGTGCCAGCAGCTTGGGGACTAGCGGGAGAGGAAATGAGCAGTTCTTC

size: -
V: TRBV9
J: TRBJ1-1
D: -
CDR3: CASSAEGEVTEAFF
DNA: TGTGCCAGCAGCGCCGAAGGGGAGGTTACTGAAGCTTTCTTT

size: -
V: TRBV7-3
J: TRBJ2-2
D: TRBD2
CDR3: CASSPKGTSGSTGELFF
DNA: TGTGCCAGCAGCCCAAAGGGGACTAGCGGAAGCACCGGGGAGCTGTTTTTT

size: -
V: TRBV5-1
J: TRBJ2-1
D: -
CDR3: CASRLAGVLTEQFF
DNA: TGCGCCAGCAGACTTGCCGGAGTTTTAACGGAGCAGTTCTTC

size: few
V: TRBV12-3/TRBV12-4
J: TRBJ2-5
D: -
CDR3: CASSFRRQETQYF
DNA: TGTGCCAGCAGTTTTAGAAGACAAGAGACCCAGTACTTC

size: -
V: TRBV7-8
J: TRBJ2-7
D: -
CDR3: CASSFRGGSYEQYF
DNA: TGTGCCAGCAGCTTCAGGGGCGGCTCTTACGAGCAGTACTTC

size: few
V: TRBV10-3
J: TRBJ2-7
D: -
CDR3: CAISRDWEQYF
DNA: TGTGCCATCAGCCGCGACTGGGAGCAGTACTTC

size: -
V: TRBV9
J: TRBJ1-2
D: TRBD1
CDR3: CASSVRDSYGYTF
DNA: TGTGCCAGCAGCGTCCGGGACAGCTATGGCTACACCTTC

size: few
V: TRBV7-3
J: TRBJ2-1
D: -
CDR3: CASSLTRLADNEQFF
DNA: TGTGCCAGCAGCTTAACGAGGTTGGCAGACAATGAGCAGTTCTTC

size: -
V: TRBV19
J: TRBJ1-1
D: -
CDR3: CASRPSQNMNTEAFF
DNA: TGTGCCAGTAGACCCTCACAGAACATGAACACTGAAGCTTTCTTT

size: -
V: TRBV6-1
J: TRBJ2-5
D: TRBD2
CDR3: CASSDQASGTKETQYF
DNA: TGTGCCAGCAGTGATCAGGCTAGCGGGACAAAAGAGACCCAGTACTTC

size: -
V: TRBV5-1
J: TRBJ1-2
D: TRBD1
CDR3: CASSADRVGGYTF
DNA: TGCGCCAGCAGCGCCGACAGGGTCGGAGGCTACACCTTC

size: -
V: TRBV28
J: TRBJ1-6
D: TRBD1
CDR3: CASSTRTGSYNSPLHF
DNA: TGTGCCAGCAGTACCCGGACAGGGAGCTATAATTCACCCCTCCACTTT

size: -
V: TRBV5-6
J: TRBJ1-4
D: -
CDR3: CASSLQGGNEKLFF
DNA: TGTGCCAGCAGCCTACAAGGAGGCAATGAAAAACTGTTTTTT